This TCR beta chain was captured by sequencing in a study of CXCR3-negative and CXCR3-positive naive CD8 T cells (dated by TCRdb to between 2018 and 2021). In the study overall: In total, 120 million to 150 million TRB reads were obtained, which works out to roughly 1.5 +/- 0.3 million reads per library. Data from 11 donors, pooled across two independent experiments, went into the diversity and physicochemical repertoire analyses. TRBV-TRBJ cluster analysis included naive subsets from several donors and memory cells from 3 donors.

As concerns this clonotype: This receptor's antigen is unknown.

Sequencing took place on a NextSeq 550. The Human TCR Profiling Kit (MiLaboratory) was used to make UMI-labeled 5' RACE TRB cDNA libraries. The full amount of extracted RNA was used for cDNA synthesis, and the full amount of resulting cDNA was used for PCR amplification. Libraries were prepared in parallel with an identical number of PCR cycles. Concerning the study's data processing: MIGEC and MiXCR extracted about 49,000 +/- 11,000 unique UMI-labeled TRB cDNA molecules per library, requiring at least two reads per UMI. Each library averaged approximately 40,000 +/- 10,000 functional in-frame TRB CDR3 nucleotide clonotypes without stop codons. Diversity metrics, including normalized Shannon-Wiener and Chao1, were computed in VDJtools after downsampling to 5000 UMI-labeled TRB molecules per sample. VDJtools computed clonotype-size-weighted physicochemical properties of the central five CDR3 residues: interaction energy, strength, volume and Kidera factor 4. After TCRdb reprocessed the reads, each CDR3 protein sequence was kept as one row, without DNA. What appears here as the V and J calls and clone size reflects TCRdb's work, not the paper's. This sample's table contains about 46,000 distinct CDR3 sequences. The leading ten clones occupy 2% to 2.5% of the sample.

General conclusions and limits of the study: Compared with CXCR3-negative naive cells, CXCR3-positive naive cells had TRB CDR3s with higher hydrophobicity (lower Kidera factor 4), lower energy, and higher strength and volume indices. Repertoire diversity was comparably high in both naive subsets but much lower in memory CD8+ T cells. Naive CXCR3-negative and CXCR3-positive cells from the same donor showed similar TRBV-TRBJ usage, whereas memory cells showed distinct patterns. Surface CD5, linked to self-reactivity in mice, was comparable between naive subsets; TCR interaction strength was therefore also inferred from TRB CDR3 physicochemical properties. Because CXCR3 expression was partially decreased after cryopreservation, freshly isolated PBMCs were used for most assays.

Each CD8+ T cell subset was flow-sorted in triplicate, and 250,000 to 350,000 cells per subset were placed directly into RLT lysis buffer. To keep memory contaminants out, a stringent definition of naive CD8+ T cells was applied: CD45RO-CCR7+CD27+CD95-. Using standard density gradient centrifugation, peripheral blood mononuclear cells were isolated from buffy coats. A FACSAria III was used to flow-sort naive CXCR3-negative and CXCR3-positive CD8+ T cells. An RNeasy Mini Kit was used to extract total RNA from the sorted cells. The clonotype was recovered from a human donor in good health. Some clones in this sample may be carry-over from other donors' samples. Sample: naive CXCR3- CD8+ T cells from blood. In the paper's terms, the cell subset or site label means: CD45RO-CCR7+CD27+CD95- naive CD8+ T cells lacking CXCR3 (TNR3-).

The CDR3 protein: CASSFAGGGTYEQYF. This chain is built from TRBV5-1 and TRBJ2-7; as DNA is missing, the TRBD1 call by TCRdb cannot be tested. Reading from cysteine to phenylalanine, the CDR3 counts 15 amino acids. No DNA is recorded. From a lookup of the germline V gene, CDR1 and CDR2 are SGHRS and YFSETQ.